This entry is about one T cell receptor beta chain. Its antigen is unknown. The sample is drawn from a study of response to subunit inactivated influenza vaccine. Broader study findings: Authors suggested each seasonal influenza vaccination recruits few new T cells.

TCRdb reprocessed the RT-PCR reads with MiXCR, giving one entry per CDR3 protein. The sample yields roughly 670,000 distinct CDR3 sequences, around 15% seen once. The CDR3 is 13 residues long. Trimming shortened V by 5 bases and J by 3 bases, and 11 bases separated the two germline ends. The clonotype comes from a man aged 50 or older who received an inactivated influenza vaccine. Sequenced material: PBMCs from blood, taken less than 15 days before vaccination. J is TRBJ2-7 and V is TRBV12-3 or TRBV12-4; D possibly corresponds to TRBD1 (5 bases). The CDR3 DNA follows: TGTGCCAGCAGTAGGGGCACCTACTACGAGCAGTACTTC. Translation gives CASSRGTYYEQYF.